These T cell receptor beta chains were read from a single sample in a study of blood T cells in healthy people across ages. TCRdb called the 5' RACE reads again in MiXCR, with one record for every CDR3 protein. The sample has some 900,000 distinct CDR3 sequences, about 30% seen once. Source material: blood. The source of these receptors is an elderly woman in good health. The CDR3 runs from the conserved cysteine through the conserved F or W. The D gene is left open where the match is weak. Size is omitted from some rows. Given values are once, few, many or a class for expanded clones.

clone_size | j_call | v_call | d_call | cdr3_aa | cdr3_nt
many | TRBJ2-1 | TRBV7-2 | NA | CASSPERVRGEQFF | TGTGCCAGCAGCCCGGAACGGGTACGGGGTGAGCAGTTCTTC
many | TRBJ2-1 | TRBV5-1 | NA | CASSFNRPEIYNEQFF | TGCGCCAGCAGCTTCAACAGGCCCGAAATCTACAATGAGCAGTTCTTC
few | TRBJ2-7 | TRBV3-1 | NA | CASSRVVYEQYF | TGTGCCAGCAGCCGAGTGGTCTACGAGCAGTACTTC
many | TRBJ1-6 | TRBV7-6 | NA | CASSSEQGGYNSPLHF | TGTGCCAGCAGCTCCGAACAGGGTGGCTATAATTCACCCCTCCACTTT
NA | TRBJ1-2 | TRBV18 | NA | CAGSRELGARYGYTF | TGTGCCGGCTCACGAGAACTGGGGGCGCGGTATGGCTACACCTTC
few | TRBJ1-2 | TRBV5-8 | NA | CATRYRANYGYTF | TGTGCCACCAGATACAGGGCTAACTATGGCTACACCTTC
many | TRBJ1-1 | TRBV7-2 | NA | CASSLGQNGEAFF | TGTGCCAGCAGCTTAGGACAGAATGGTGAAGCTTTCTTT
many | TRBJ2-1 | TRBV25-1 | TRBD1 | CASRETGGYNEQFF | TGTGCCAGCAGGGAAACAGGGGGGTACAATGAGCAGTTCTTC
NA | TRBJ2-5 | TRBV29-1 | NA | CSSLGGGQETQYF | TGCAGCTCATTGGGAGGTGGCCAAGAGACCCAGTACTTC
NA | TRBJ2-5 | TRBV5-1 | TRBD1 | CASSSGDRGYETQYF | TGCGCCAGCAGCTCTGGGGACAGGGGATATGAGACCCAGTACTTC
many | TRBJ2-1 | TRBV4-3 | NA | CASSQEGQLSYNEQFF | TGCGCCAGCAGCCAAGAGGGTCAGCTTAGTTACAATGAGCAGTTCTTC
many | TRBJ2-7 | TRBV7-8 | TRBD2 | CASSIPSGGAPYEQYF | TGTGCCAGCAGCATACCTAGCGGGGGGGCCCCCTACGAGCAGTACTTC
NA | TRBJ1-2 | TRBV12-3/TRBV12-4 | NA | CASRPGIADGGYTF | TGTGCCAGCAGGCCCGGTATAGCAGATGGGGGCTACACCTTC
NA | TRBJ2-3 | TRBV7-9 | NA | CASSPGDTRTDTQYF | TGTGCCAGCAGCCCCGGGGACACCCGCACAGATACGCAGTATTTT
many | TRBJ2-3 | TRBV18 | NA | CASHRLANTDTQYF | TGTGCCAGCCACAGGCTAGCGAACACAGATACGCAGTATTTT
many | TRBJ1-1 | TRBV7-2 | NA | CASSPWEDTEAFF | TGTGCCAGCAGCCCCTGGGAAGACACTGAAGCTTTCTTT
NA | TRBJ2-1 | TRBV5-1 | NA | CASLGTSGLRGDERFF | TGCGCCAGCCTGGGGACGAGCGGCCTTAGGGGCGATGAGCGGTTCTTC
NA | TRBJ1-6 | TRBV30 | NA | CAWSLTGKSYNSPLHF | TGTGCCTGGAGTCTCACAGGGAAGTCCTATAATTCACCCCTCCACTTT
NA | TRBJ2-1 | TRBV20-1 | TRBD2 | CSAKRLAGGPLNEQFF | TGCAGTGCAAAACGACTAGCGGGAGGGCCTCTCAATGAGCAGTTCTTC
few | TRBJ2-3 | TRBV3-1 | TRBD2 | CASSPWKRGGFTDTQYF | TGTGCCAGCAGCCCGTGGAAGCGGGGGGGCTTCACAGATACGCAGTATTTT
NA | TRBJ2-3 | TRBV7-3 | TRBD2 | CASSLFAGGRRPDTQYF | TGTGCCAGCAGCTTATTTGCGGGGGGGCGCCGCCCGGATACGCAGTATTTT
many | TRBJ2-1 | TRBV12-3/TRBV12-4 | NA | CASSLAWTVNEQFF | TGTGCCAGCAGTTTAGCATGGACAGTGAATGAGCAGTTCTTC
many | TRBJ2-1 | TRBV5-5 | NA | CASSSFGTWAVDEQFF | TGTGCCAGCAGCTCGTTTGGGACCTGGGCCGTCGATGAGCAGTTCTTC
NA | TRBJ2-3 | TRBV14 | TRBD2 | CASSQPGLAGGDTQYF | TGTGCCAGCAGCCAACCGGGACTAGCGGGGGGGGATACGCAGTATTTT
NA | TRBJ1-6 | TRBV7-6 | NA | CASSHEATAPPRF | TGTGCCAGCAGTCATGAGGCTACTGCCCCCCCCCGCTTT
many | TRBJ2-1 | TRBV20-1 | NA | CSARDRRFSYNEQFF | TGCAGTGCTAGAGATAGGAGGTTCTCCTACAATGAGCAGTTCTTC
NA | TRBJ2-2 | TRBV2 | NA | CASTRSGSPTGELFF | TGTGCCAGCACCCGTAGTGGCAGTCCCACCGGGGAGCTGTTTTTT
NA | TRBJ2-6 | TRBV9 | NA | CASSVPPPGASVLTF | TGTGCCAGCAGCGTTCCCCCTCCGGGGGCCAGCGTCCTGACTTTC
many | TRBJ2-5 | TRBV5-5 | TRBD2 | CASSLRLAGGIETQYF | TGTGCCAGCAGCCTGAGACTAGCGGGGGGAATAGAGACCCAGTACTTC
NA | TRBJ1-2 | TRBV27 | TRBD1 | CASSLGRQGLGGYTF | TGTGCCAGCAGTTTGGGGAGACAGGGTCTAGGAGGCTACACCTTC
NA | TRBJ2-3 | TRBV12-3/TRBV12-4 | TRBD1 | CASSLVRQGVRADTQYF | TGTGCCAGCAGTTTGGTGCGTCAGGGGGTGAGAGCAGATACGCAGTATTTC
NA | TRBJ2-4 | TRBV11-2 | NA | CASSLATGCLAKNIQYF | TGTGCCAGCAGCTTAGCAACAGGCTGTCTAGCCAAAAACATTCAGTACTTC
many | TRBJ1-5 | TRBV20-1 | TRBD1 | CSARGQLSNQPQHF | TGCAGTGCGCGGGGACAGCTTAGCAATCAGCCCCAGCATTTT
many | TRBJ2-6 | TRBV28 | TRBD2 | CASSFPPGGGFGANVLTF | TGTGCCAGCAGTTTTCCCCCCGGGGGGGGCTTTGGGGCCAACGTCCTGACTTTC
few | TRBJ1-2 | TRBV10-2 | NA | CASSDPPETNYGYTF | TGCGCCAGCAGTGATCCCCCAGAAACTAACTATGGCTACACCTTC
few | TRBJ1-4 | TRBV12-5 | NA | CASGPHTGGTNEKLFF | TGTGCTAGTGGCCCCCACACGGGGGGCACTAATGAAAAACTGTTTTTT
NA | TRBJ2-5 | TRBV2 | NA | CASSELVLAWETQYF | TGTGCCAGCAGTGAGCTCGTACTAGCATGGGAGACCCAGTACTTC
NA | TRBJ2-2 | TRBV11-3 | NA | CASSAARTGERFF | TGTGCCAGCAGCGCCGCCCGCACCGGGGAGCGGTTTTTT
once | TRBJ2-3 | TRBV12-3/TRBV12-4 | NA | CASSLGVSADAEYF | TGTGCCAGCAGCCTTGGGGTGAGTGCAGATGCGGAATATTTT
many | TRBJ1-2 | TRBV28 | NA | CASRTGFYGYTF | TGTGCCAGCCGGACTGGGTTTTATGGCTACACCTTC
NA | TRBJ2-7 | TRBV4-1 | NA | CASSQTPNYEQYF | TGCGCCAGCAGCCAAACGCCCAACTACGAGCAGTACTTC
many | TRBJ2-5 | TRBV4-2 | NA | CASSQDSRGSRETQYF | TGTGCCAGCAGCCAAGATAGCAGGGGTAGTAGAGAGACCCAGTACTTC
few | TRBJ1-6 | TRBV20-1 | NA | CSARDPGHLGSSYNSPLHF | TGCAGTGCTAGAGATCCCGGACACTTGGGTAGCTCCTATAATTCACCCCTCCACTTT
many | TRBJ2-5 | TRBV20-1 | TRBD2 | CSAPAGPTQYF | TGCAGTGCACCAGCGGGGCCGACCCAGTACTTC